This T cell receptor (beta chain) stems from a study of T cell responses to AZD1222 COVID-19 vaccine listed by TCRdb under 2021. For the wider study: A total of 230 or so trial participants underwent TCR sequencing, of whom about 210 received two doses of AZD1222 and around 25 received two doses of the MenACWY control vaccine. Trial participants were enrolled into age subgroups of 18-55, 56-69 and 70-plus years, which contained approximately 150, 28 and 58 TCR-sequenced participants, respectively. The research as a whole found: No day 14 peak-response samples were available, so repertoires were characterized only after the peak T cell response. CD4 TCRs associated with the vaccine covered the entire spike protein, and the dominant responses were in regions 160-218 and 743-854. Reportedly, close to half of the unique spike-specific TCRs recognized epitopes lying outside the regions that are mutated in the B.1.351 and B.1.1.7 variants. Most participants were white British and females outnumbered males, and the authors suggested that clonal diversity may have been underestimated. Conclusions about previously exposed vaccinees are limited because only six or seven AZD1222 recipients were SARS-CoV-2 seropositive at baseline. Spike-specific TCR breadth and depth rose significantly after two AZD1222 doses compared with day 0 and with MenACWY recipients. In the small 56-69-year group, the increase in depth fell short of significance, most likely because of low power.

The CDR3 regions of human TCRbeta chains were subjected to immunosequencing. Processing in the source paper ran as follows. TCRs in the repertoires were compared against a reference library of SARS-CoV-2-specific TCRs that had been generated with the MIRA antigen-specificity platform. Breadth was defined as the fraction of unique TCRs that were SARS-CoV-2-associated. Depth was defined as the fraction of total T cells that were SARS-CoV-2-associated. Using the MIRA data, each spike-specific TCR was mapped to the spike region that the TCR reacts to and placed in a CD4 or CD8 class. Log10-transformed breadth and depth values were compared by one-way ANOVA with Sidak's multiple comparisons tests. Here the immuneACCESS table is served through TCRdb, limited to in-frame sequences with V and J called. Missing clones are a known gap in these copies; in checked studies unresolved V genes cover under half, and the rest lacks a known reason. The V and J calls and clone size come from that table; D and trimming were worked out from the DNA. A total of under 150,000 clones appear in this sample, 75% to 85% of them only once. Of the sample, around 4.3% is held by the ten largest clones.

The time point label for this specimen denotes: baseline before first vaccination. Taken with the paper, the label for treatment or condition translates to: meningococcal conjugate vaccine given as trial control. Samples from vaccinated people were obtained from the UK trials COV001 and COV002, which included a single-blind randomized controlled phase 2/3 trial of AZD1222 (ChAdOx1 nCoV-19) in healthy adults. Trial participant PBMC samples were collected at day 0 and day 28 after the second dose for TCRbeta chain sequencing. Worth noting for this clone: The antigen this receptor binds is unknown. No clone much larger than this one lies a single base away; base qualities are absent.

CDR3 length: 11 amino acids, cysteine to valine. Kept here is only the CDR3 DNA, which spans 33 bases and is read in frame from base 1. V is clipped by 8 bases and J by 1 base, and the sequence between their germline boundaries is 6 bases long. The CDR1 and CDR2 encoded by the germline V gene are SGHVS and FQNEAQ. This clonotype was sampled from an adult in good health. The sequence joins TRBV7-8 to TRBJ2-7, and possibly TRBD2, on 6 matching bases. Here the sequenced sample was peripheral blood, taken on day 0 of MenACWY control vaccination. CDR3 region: CASGGSYEQYV. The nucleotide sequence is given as TGTGCCAGCGGAGGGTCCTACGAGCAGTACGTC.